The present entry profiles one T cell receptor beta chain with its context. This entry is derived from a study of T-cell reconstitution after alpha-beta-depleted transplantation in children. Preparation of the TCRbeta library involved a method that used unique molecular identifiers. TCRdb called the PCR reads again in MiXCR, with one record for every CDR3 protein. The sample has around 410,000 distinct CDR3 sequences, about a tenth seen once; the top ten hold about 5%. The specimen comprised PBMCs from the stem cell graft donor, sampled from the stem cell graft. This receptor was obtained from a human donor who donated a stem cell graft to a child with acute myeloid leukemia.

This chain's CDR3 is CASSEGTVVETQYF. CDR3 nucleotide sequence: TGTGCCAGCAGCGAAGGGACCGTGGTAGAGACCCAGTACTTC. The chain recombines TRBV7-9 with TRBJ2-5; perhaps D is TRBD1 or TRBD2 (5 bases each). Trimming took 5 bases from V and 4 from J, leaving 14 bases between them. Germline V gene sequence: CDR1 SEHNR, CDR2 FQNEAQ (reference sequence). The CDR3 loop spans 14 amino acids.